This TCR beta chain was sequenced in a study of control samples from healthy donors and cancer patients. TCRdb's table, derived via immunoSEQ multiplex PCR, lists solely in-frame clones and lacks some. The table records about 140,000 clones, under 95% of them present only once. With 6 bases removed from V and 1 base from J, the gap between germline ends came to 15 bases. The CDR3 covers 15 residues. The germline V gene encodes CDR1 MNHEY and CDR2 SVGAGI. The TCR originated in a man younger than 30 in good health. The sample comprised blood. The chain has TRBV6-5 and TRBJ1-1; D might be TRBD1 (5 bases). CDR3 residues: CASRPVQASNTEAFF. DNA of the CDR3: TGTGCCAGCAGACCCGTACAGGCTTCGAACACTGAAGCTTTCTTT.